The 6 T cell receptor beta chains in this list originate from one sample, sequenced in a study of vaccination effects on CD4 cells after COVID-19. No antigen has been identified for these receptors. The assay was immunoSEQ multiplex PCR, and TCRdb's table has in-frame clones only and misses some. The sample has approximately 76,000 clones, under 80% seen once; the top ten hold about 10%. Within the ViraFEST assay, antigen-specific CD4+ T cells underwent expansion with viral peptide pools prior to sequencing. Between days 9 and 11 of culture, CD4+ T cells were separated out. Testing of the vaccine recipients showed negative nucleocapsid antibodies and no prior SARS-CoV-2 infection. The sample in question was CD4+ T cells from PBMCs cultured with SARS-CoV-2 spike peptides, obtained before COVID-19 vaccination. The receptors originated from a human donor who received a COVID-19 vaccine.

The CDR3 DNA sequence: TGTGCCAGTAGTATGAGACAGGGACGATCACCCCTCCACTTT. Translated: CASSMRQGRSPLHF. The chain recombines TRBV19 with TRBJ1-6; 7 bases are a match to TRBD1. The CDR3 consists of 14 residues. CDR1 is LNHDA and CDR2 is SQIVND in the germline V gene (reference sequence). V shed 3 bases, J shed 10 bases, and the junction held 6 bases outside the gene matches.

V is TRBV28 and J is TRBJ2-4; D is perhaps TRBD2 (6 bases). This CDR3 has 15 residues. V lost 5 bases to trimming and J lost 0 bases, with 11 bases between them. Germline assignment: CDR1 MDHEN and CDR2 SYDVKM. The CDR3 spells CASSPPGLAKNIQYF. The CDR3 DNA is TGTGCCAGCAGTCCCCCGGGACTAGCCAAAAACATTCAGTACTTC.

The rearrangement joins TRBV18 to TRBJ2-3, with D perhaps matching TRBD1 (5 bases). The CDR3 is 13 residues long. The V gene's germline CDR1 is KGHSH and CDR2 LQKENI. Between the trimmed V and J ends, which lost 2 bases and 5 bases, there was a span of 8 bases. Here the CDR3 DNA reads TGTGCCAGCTCACCAACAGGTATAGATACGCAGTATTTT. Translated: CASSPTGIDTQYF.

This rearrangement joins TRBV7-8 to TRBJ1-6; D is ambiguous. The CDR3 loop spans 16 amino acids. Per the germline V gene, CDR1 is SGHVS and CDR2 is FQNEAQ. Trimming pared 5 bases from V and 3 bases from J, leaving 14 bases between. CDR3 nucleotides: TGTGCCAGCAGCCCATTAGGACTGATCTATAATTCACCCCTCCACTTT. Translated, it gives CASSPLGLIYNSPLHF.

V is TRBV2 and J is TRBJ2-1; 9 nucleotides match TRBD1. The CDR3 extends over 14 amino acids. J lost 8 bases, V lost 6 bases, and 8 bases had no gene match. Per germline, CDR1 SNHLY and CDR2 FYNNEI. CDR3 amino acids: CASSPDRGSDEQFF. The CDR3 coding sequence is TGTGCCAGCAGCCCGGACAGGGGAAGTGATGAGCAGTTCTTC.

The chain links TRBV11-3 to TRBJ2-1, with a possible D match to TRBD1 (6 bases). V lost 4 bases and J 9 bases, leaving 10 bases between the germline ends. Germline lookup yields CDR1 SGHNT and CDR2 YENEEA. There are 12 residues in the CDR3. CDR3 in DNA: TGTGCCAGCAGCTCGGAAGGGGGTGAGCAGTTCTTC. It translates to CASSSEGGEQFF.